This T cell receptor (beta chain) originates from a study of blood T cell repertoires in COVID-19. At the level of the study: T cells, B-cell-depleted T cells, or PBMCs provided the cDNA or gDNA that served as material.

Using immunoSEQ multiplex PCR, the repertoire was profiled, and TCRdb retains in-frame clones only, with some absent. Seen here are 380,000 or so clones, roughly 90% observed once, and the top ten hold more than 1%. The CDR3 spans 13 residues. The junction had 3 bases not matched to a gene; V was cut back by 0 bases and J by 9 bases. CDR1 is MNHEY, CDR2 SMNVEV, per germline (reference sequence). This clone was found once. The sample consisted of peripheral blood. The receptor was isolated from a middle-aged man with acute or convalescent COVID-19. V is TRBV27 and J is TRBJ2-3; the match to TRBD1 covers 7 bases. CDR3 in amino acids: CASSLSRGQTQYF. In DNA, the CDR3 is TGTGCCAGCAGTTTATCCCGGGGACAGACGCAGTATTTT.